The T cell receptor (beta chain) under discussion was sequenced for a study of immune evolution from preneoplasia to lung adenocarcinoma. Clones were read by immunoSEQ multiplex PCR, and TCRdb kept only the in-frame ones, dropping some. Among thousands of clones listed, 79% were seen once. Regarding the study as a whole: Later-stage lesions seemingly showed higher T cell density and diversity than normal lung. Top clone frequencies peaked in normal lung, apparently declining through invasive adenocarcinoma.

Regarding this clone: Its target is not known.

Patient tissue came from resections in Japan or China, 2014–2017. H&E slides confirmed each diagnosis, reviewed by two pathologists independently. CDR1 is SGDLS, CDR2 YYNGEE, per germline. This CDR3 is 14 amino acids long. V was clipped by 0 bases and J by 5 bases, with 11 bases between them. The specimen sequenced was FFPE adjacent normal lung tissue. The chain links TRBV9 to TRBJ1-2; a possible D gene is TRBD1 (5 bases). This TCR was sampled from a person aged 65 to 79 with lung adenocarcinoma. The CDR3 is CASSVAQGGYGYTF. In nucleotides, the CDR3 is TGTGCCAGCAGCGTAGCCCAGGGCGGGTATGGCTACACCTTC.